These 18 T cell receptor beta chains share one sample of origin, sequenced in a study of CD8 T cells in ankylosing spondylitis. A single record per CDR3 protein comes from TCRdb applying MiXCR to the 5' RACE reads. This table holds roughly 350,000 distinct CDR3 sequences, 8% found once. Overall study findings and caveats: Eight highly homologous variants formed a TCR beta motif that appeared characteristic of ankylosing spondylitis blood.

Their cognate antigens are unknown. The sequenced sample was blood, either unsorted or a sorted T cell fraction (not recorded which). The source is a male donor with ankylosing spondylitis.

The V call is TRBV9, the J call TRBJ2-1; the match to TRBD2 covers 8 bases. Germline V gene lookup returns CDR1 SGDLS and CDR2 YYNGEE. The V gene end was trimmed by 0 bases and the J gene end by 7 bases; junction bases not matched to a gene: 6. This CDR3 has 15 amino acids. The CDR3 region has the DNA TGTGCCAGCAGCGTAGTGAGCGGGAGTTGGAATGAGCAGTTCTTC. Encoded protein: CASSVVSGSWNEQFF.

The sample holds many counts of this clonotype. This chain joins TRBV6-1 and TRBJ1-5, with a possible D match to TRBD1 (6 bases). CDR1 and CDR2 (germline): MNHNS, SASEGT. V was cut by 6 bases and J by 4 bases, with 16 bases left in between. CDR3 length: 15 residues. The CDR3 sequence is CASSLAGGYNQPQHF. The CDR3 nucleotides read TGTGCCAGCAGCCTGGCGGGGGGCTATAATCAGCCCCAGCATTTT.

This clonotype was detected many times. The chain recombines TRBV7-2 with TRBJ2-3; D is possibly TRBD1 or TRBD2 (5 bases each). The CDR3 has 14 residues. Trimming shortened V by 1 base and J by 3 bases, and 8 bases separated the two germline ends. Germline assignment: CDR1 SGHTA and CDR2 FQGNSA. In DNA, the CDR3 is TGTGCCAGCAGCTTAGAGTGGGGGACAGATACGCAGTATTTT. Its protein product is CASSLEWGTDTQYF.

This clonotype was seen a few times. A junction boundary mismatches the germline segment, possibly from a read error. V is TRBV5-1 and J is TRBJ2-3; D not resolved. This CDR3 has 15 residues. Germline-derived CDR1 and CDR2 are SGHRS and YFSETQ. This CDR3 reads CASSFGPTRTDTQYF. CDR3 DNA sequence: TGCGCCAGCAGCTTCGGACCAACTCGCACTGATACGCAGTATTTT.

This clonotype was found many times. CDR3 amino acids: CASRVGLDLIAFF. In DNA, the CDR3 is TGTGCCAGCAGGGTGGGACTGGATCTTATAGCTTTCTTT. This chain connects TRBV12-3 or TRBV12-4 to TRBJ1-1; D might be TRBD1 (5 bases). Trimming shortened V by 6 bases and J by 10 bases, and 18 bases separated the two germline ends. This CDR3 spans 13 amino acids.

J is TRBJ2-7 and V is TRBV20-1; weak D call: TRBD2 (7 bases). The CDR3 runs 15 residues. Germline-derived CDR1 and CDR2 are DFQATT and SNEGSKA (reference sequence). The V and J ends lost 1 base and 2 bases respectively, with 15 bases between them. CDR3 amino acids: CSARGSGGPAYEQYF. CDR3 in DNA: TGCAGTGCTAGAGGGTCCGGGGGGCCCGCCTACGAGCAGTACTTC.

This clonotype was recorded only once. This sequence joins TRBV2 and TRBJ2-7; 10 bases align to TRBD2. Germline assignment: CDR1 SNHLY and CDR2 FYNNEI. CDR3 length: 13 residues. The V and J ends lost 10 bases and 4 bases, in that order; junction bases with no gene match: 7. The CDR3 reads CATGLAEKYEQYF. The CDR3 nucleotides read TGTGCCACCGGACTAGCGGAAAAATACGAGCAGTACTTC. Together with reference TRBV2 and TRBJ2-7, the CDR3 gives the full variable domain: EPEVTQTPSHQVTQMGQEVILRCVPISNHLYFYWYRQILGQKVEFLVSFYNNEISEKSEIFDDQFSVERPDGSNFTLKIRSTKLEDSAMYFCATGLAEKYEQYFGPGTRLTVT.

This chain joins TRBV6-2 or TRBV6-3 and TRBJ2-7, with D tentatively TRBD2 (6 bases). The CDR3 length is 14 residues. Trimming took 0 bases from V and 4 from J, leaving 10 bases between them. Germline CDR1 is MNHEY and CDR2 is SVGEGT. CDR3 amino acids: CASSYSRRAYEQYF. The CDR3 DNA reads as TGTGCCAGCAGTTACTCGAGGAGGGCTTACGAGCAGTACTTC.

This clonotype was counted a few times. The chain couples TRBV29-1 to TRBJ1-2, with D unclear. V dropped 4 bases and J dropped 0 bases, with 9 bases sitting between them. Germline V lookup: CDR1 SQVTM, CDR2 ANQGSEA. The CDR3 is 13 residues long. The CDR3 region has the DNA TGCAGCGTTGGGCGGGCAGCTAACTATGGCTACACCTTC. It encodes CSVGRAANYGYTF.

The chain has TRBV20-1 and TRBJ1-5; D gene unclear. Germline-derived CDR1 and CDR2 are DFQATT and SNEGSKA (reference sequence). V lost 2 bases and J lost 2, with 7 bases in between. The CDR3 extends over 13 amino acids. CDR3 in amino acids: CSARTGGNQPQHF. The DNA of the CDR3 is TGCAGTGCTAGAACCGGCGGCAATCAGCCCCAGCATTTT.

The V call is TRBV27, the J call TRBJ1-5; D is possibly TRBD1 (6 bases). CDR1 and CDR2 (germline): MNHEY, SMNVEV (reference sequence). The CDR3 extends over 13 amino acids. V lost 4 bases and J lost 6, with 10 bases in between. CDR3 nucleotides: TGTGCCAGCAGTTGGACAGACCGTCAGCCCCAGCATTTT. This sequence encodes CASSWTDRQPQHF.

This clonotype was counted ten times or more. The chain carries TRBV29-1 and TRBJ1-5; TRBD1 is a possible D gene (5 bases). Germline loops: CDR1 SQVTM, CDR2 ANQGSEA. Trimming took 8 bases from V and 3 from J, leaving 14 bases between them. The CDR3 loop spans 13 amino acids. CDR3 nucleotide sequence: TGCAGCCGGGGGATCAGGACCAATCAGCCCCAGCATTTT. Its protein is CSRGIRTNQPQHF.

The V call is TRBV4-1, the J call TRBJ1-2; D unresolved. Per the germline V gene, CDR1 is MGHRA and CDR2 is YSYEKL. V lost 0 bases and J 2 bases, leaving 13 bases between the germline ends. The CDR3 spans 16 residues. CDR3 nucleotides: TGCGCCAGCAGCCAAGATCTGGGGAGTGCAAACTATGGCTACACCTTC. It encodes CASSQDLGSANYGYTF.

This clonotype was detected once. The V and J genes are TRBV29-1 and TRBJ2-3, with 11 positions matching TRBD2. V lost 7 bases and J lost 8; bases outside the gene matches: 8. The CDR3 extends over 13 amino acids. Germline-derived CDR1 and CDR2 are SQVTM and ANQGSEA. CDR3 in amino acids: CSGGPSGRSTQYF. The CDR3 DNA sequence: TGCAGCGGGGGGCCTAGCGGGAGGAGTACGCAGTATTTT.

There are a few counts of this clonotype. This chain connects TRBV3-1 to TRBJ2-1; D is possibly TRBD1 (6 bases). The CDR3 sequence is 15 residues long. The germline CDR1 and CDR2 sequences are LGHDT and YNNKEL (reference sequence). V lost 0 bases, J lost 9 bases, and 15 bases lay in between. In DNA form, the CDR3 reads TGTGCCAGCAGCCAAGATTGGCAGGGGAGCCGTGAGCAGTTCTTC. This sequence encodes CASSQDWQGSREQFF.

This clonotype occurred a few times. This chain connects TRBV6-4 to TRBJ2-3; 7 nucleotides align to TRBD1. V lost 8 bases, J lost 2 bases, and 4 bases stayed unmatched. This CDR3 has 13 amino acids. Germline CDR1 MRHNA, CDR2 SNTAGT. CDR3 amino acids: CASGGQDTDTQYF. The CDR3 bases are TGTGCCAGCGGAGGACAGGACACAGATACGCAGTATTTT.

Only a few counts were recorded for this clonotype. The chain combines TRBV6-5 with TRBJ1-3; 11 bases line up with TRBD1. The germline gives CDR1 MNHEY, CDR2 SVGAGI. The V and J ends lost 4 bases and 3 bases, in that order; junction bases with no gene match: 5. This CDR3 comprises 16 residues. The chain's CDR3 is CASSSTGTGGGNTIYF. The CDR3 nucleotides are TGTGCCAGCAGTTCTACCGGGACAGGGGGTGGAAACACCATATATTTT.

Ten or more counts support this clonotype. The chain carries TRBV19 and TRBJ1-5; maybe TRBD1 (6 bases). With 8 bases removed from V and 3 bases from J, the gap between germline ends came to 11 bases. The CDR3 covers 13 residues. CDR1 and CDR2 from the germline V gene are LNHDA and SQIVND (reference sequence). Written as DNA, the CDR3 is TGTGCCAGTGCCGACAGGCTCAATCAGCCCCAGCATTTT. Its protein is CASADRLNQPQHF.